This T cell receptor beta chain was obtained from a study of T cell clonality in common variable immunodeficiency. Patients and controls were mostly of Caucasian heritage. Germline CDR1 SSHAT, CDR2 FNYEAQ (reference sequence). The CDR3 length is 14 residues. The sample holds a few counts of this clone. The junction differs from germline at one of its ends, possibly a read error. The DNA ends 3 residues before the CDR3 does, and the rest of the CDR3 is filled in from the germline J gene. The same CDR3 also results from other DNA sequences found in this sample. Clones were sequenced by immunoSEQ multiplex PCR, and TCRdb holds only the in-frame ones, with some missing. The sample was found to contain over 35,000 clones, and every one recurs.

Sequencing was performed on peripheral blood mononuclear cells. This receptor was obtained from a person between 18 and 75 years old in good health. This sequence joins TRBV7-7 and TRBJ1-2; 7 bases agree with TRBD1. CDR3: CASSFPRGTSGYTF. CDR3 bases read: TGTGCTAGCAGCTTCCCCAGGGGGACTAGCGGA.